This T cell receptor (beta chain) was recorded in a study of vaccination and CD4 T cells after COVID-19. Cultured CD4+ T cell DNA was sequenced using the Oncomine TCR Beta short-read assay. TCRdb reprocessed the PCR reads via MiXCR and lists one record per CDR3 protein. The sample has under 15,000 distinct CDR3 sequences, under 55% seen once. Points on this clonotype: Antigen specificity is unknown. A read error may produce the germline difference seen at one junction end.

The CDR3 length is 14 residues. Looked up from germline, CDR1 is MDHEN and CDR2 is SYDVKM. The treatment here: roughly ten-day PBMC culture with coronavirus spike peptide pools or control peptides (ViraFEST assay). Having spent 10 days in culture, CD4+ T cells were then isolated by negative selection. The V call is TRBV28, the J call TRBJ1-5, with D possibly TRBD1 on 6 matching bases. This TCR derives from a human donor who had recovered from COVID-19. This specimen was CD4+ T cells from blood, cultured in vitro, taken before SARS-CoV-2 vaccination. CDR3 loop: CASSLLGANQSQHF. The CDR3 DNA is TGTGCCAGCAGTTTATTGGGGGCTAATCAGTCCCAGCATTTT. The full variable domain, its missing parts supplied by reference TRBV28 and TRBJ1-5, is DVKVTQSSRYLVKRTGEKVFLECVQDMDHENMFWYRQDPGLGLRLIYFSYDVKMKEKGDIPEGYSVSREKKERFSLILESASTNQTSMYLCASSLLGANQSQHFGDGTRLSIL.